These 9 T cell receptor beta chains came from one sample sequenced in a study of T cell changes during pregnancy in multiple sclerosis. Clones were sequenced by immunoSEQ multiplex PCR, and TCRdb holds only the in-frame ones, with some missing. The sample has roughly 99,000 clones, 90% to 95% seen once. The starting material was peripheral blood, obtained after pregnancy. Every receptor here comes from a female donor in good health, enrolled as a control in a pregnancy study.

The rearrangement joins TRBV10-3 to TRBJ2-4; 9 bases fit TRBD2. Trimming removed 2 bases from V and 2 bases from J; junction bases left unmatched: 1. Per germline, CDR1 ENHRY and CDR2 SYGVKD. The CDR3 is made up of 15 amino acids. CDR3 protein: CAISEGTSPKNIQYF. CDR3 coding DNA: TGTGCCATCAGTGAGGGGACTAGCCCCAAAAACATTCAGTACTTC.

As to this clone: Germline is not matched at one junction end, which may reflect a read error. The CDR3 loop reads CASSDRYDEQFF. The CDR3 DNA sequence: TGTGCCAGCAGCGACCGCTACGATGAGCAGTTCTTC. The chain links TRBV9 to TRBJ2-1; no clear D. The germline gives CDR1 SGDLS, CDR2 YYNGEE. The CDR3 length is 12 residues.

J is TRBJ2-3 and V is TRBV9; D possibly corresponds to TRBD2 (5 bases). There are 15 residues in the CDR3. V lost 2 bases to trimming and J lost 4 bases, with 14 bases between them. In germline, CDR1 is SGDLS, CDR2 YYNGEE. Written as DNA, the CDR3 is TGTGCCAGCAGCGTGACCGCGGGTCGCGCAGATACGCAGTATTTT. This sequence encodes CASSVTAGRADTQYF.

V and J are TRBV27 and TRBJ1-2; unclear D gene. The length of the CDR3 is 15 residues. Trimming pared 5 bases from V and 7 bases from J, leaving 20 bases between. Per the germline V gene, CDR1 is MNHEY and CDR2 is SMNVEV (reference sequence). CDR3 in DNA: TGTGCCAGCAGTCACCACGCCGGGAGCGGTCGTGGCTACACCTTC. It is translated as CASSHHAGSGRGYTF.

In DNA form, the CDR3 reads TGTGCCAGCAGCCAAGATCTACAGGTTGGGCAAGCTTTCTTT. Amino acid sequence: CASSQDLQVGQAFF. This chain connects TRBV14 to TRBJ1-1; maybe TRBD1 (5 bases). Germline CDR1 reads SGHDN; CDR2 reads FVKESK. Trimming removed 0 bases from V and 9 bases from J, with 14 bases in between. This CDR3 has 14 amino acids.

The rearrangement uses TRBV6-5 and TRBJ1-5, with TRBD1 identical over 7 bases. V lost 5 bases to trimming and J lost 4 bases; unmatched junction nucleotides: 2. This CDR3 is 13 amino acids long. The germline V gene has CDR1 MNHEY and CDR2 SVGAGI. The CDR3 region is CASSPTGNQPQHF. CDR3 nucleotides: TGTGCCAGCAGTCCGACAGGGAATCAGCCCCAGCATTTT.

The chain links TRBV10-1 to TRBJ2-2; tentatively, D is TRBD1 (6 bases). Germline V CDR1 and CDR2: WNHNN, SYGVQD (reference sequence). Trimming shortened V by 6 bases and J by 6 bases, and 14 bases separated the two germline ends. The length of the CDR3 is 14 residues. The CDR3 here is CASSPGVRAGELFF. CDR3 bases: TGCGCCAGCAGCCCAGGGGTACGCGCCGGGGAGCTGTTTTTT.

The chain uses TRBV10-3 and TRBJ1-5; TRBD1 agrees at 10 bases. Trimming cost V 5 bases and J 8 bases; bases outside gene matches: 6. Looked up from germline, CDR1 is ENHRY and CDR2 is SYGVKD. There are 14 residues in the CDR3. CDR3: CAISSGQGGEPQHF. In DNA form, the CDR3 reads TGTGCCATCAGTTCTGGACAGGGGGGAGAGCCCCAGCATTTT.

CDR3 protein: CASSLRIAGSADTQYF. DNA of the CDR3: TGTGCCAGCAGCTTACGGATAGCGGGAAGCGCAGATACGCAGTATTTT. V usage is TRBV7-8 and J usage is TRBJ2-3; 8 bases line up with TRBD2. With 2 bases clipped from V and 4 bases from J, the junction kept 8 bases outside the gene matches. CDR3 length equals 16 residues. In germline, CDR1 is SGHVS, CDR2 FQNEAQ.